Following are 20 T cell receptor beta chains from one sample sequenced in a study of tumor-infiltrating lymphocytes in primary liver carcinoma. Unsorted bulk tissue of roughly 19-30 mg yielded co-extracted RNA and DNA. TCR beta cDNA came from about 470 ng total RNA, primed with a constant-region primer. Slightly modified ARM-PCR, run as three nested multiplex PCR rounds, produced the TCR beta libraries. A C-beta reverse primer and TRBV1-TRBV30 forward primers served in each of the first two PCR rounds, at roughly 10 cycles apiece. TCRdb independently ran MiXCR on the multiplex PCR reads; one entry per CDR3 protein. Of about 41,000 distinct CDR3 sequences in the sample, 73% were seen once. The sample taken for sequencing was liver tumor tissue from sampling region 2. Subset in this sample: tumor region T2, inferior pole. Receptors were obtained from a man between 40 and 49 years old with primary liver carcinoma and hepatitis B virus infection.

This clonotype was recorded once. V is TRBV4-1 and J is TRBJ2-1; 8 bases match TRBD2. CDR1 MGHRA and CDR2 YSYEKL come from the germline V gene. J was trimmed by 3 bases and V by 1 base; bases with no gene match: 11. The CDR3 is made up of 18 amino acids. The CDR3 DNA sequence: TGCGCCAGCAGCCAAGTGGATCTCGGGCTAGCGGGCTACAATGAGCAGTTCTTC. This gives the protein CASSQVDLGLAGYNEQFF.

About this clonotype itself: The junction departs from the called germline gene at one end, perhaps through a read error. The chain has TRBV4-3 and TRBJ2-3; 14 nucleotides match TRBD2. The CDR3 runs 20 residues. CDR1 is LGHNA, CDR2 YSLEER, per germline. This CDR3 reads CTISQDLPSGTSGRAETQYF. The CDR3 nucleotides read TGCACCATCAGCCAAGATCTTCCCTCCGGGACTAGCGGGAGAGCAGAAACGCAGTATTTT.

Turning to this clonotype: A junction boundary mismatches the germline segment, possibly from a read error. For the CDR3, the DNA is TGCGCCAGCAACCAACAAACGGGAATTACGCAGTATTTT. Amino acid sequence: CASNQQTGITQYF. This chain uses TRBV4-1 with TRBJ2-3; perhaps TRBD2 as D (5 bases). Germline CDR1 MGHRA, CDR2 YSYEKL. The CDR3 has 13 residues.

As for this clonotype: Relative to the germline gene, one junction end is altered; a read error may explain this. The rearrangement joins TRBV29-1 to TRBJ1-1; 10 nucleotides align to TRBD1. The germline CDR1 and CDR2 sequences are SQVTM and ANQGSEA. The CDR3 length is 13 residues. The CDR3 sequence is CSGDRGPGTEALF. The CDR3 DNA follows: TGCAGCGGTGACAGGGGGCCGGGGACTGAGGCTCTCTTT.

Of note for this clonotype: The DNA is left out, because the CDR3 cannot be placed on it with certainty; the CDR3 is given as TCRdb lists it. The V gene is TRBV29-1, the J gene TRBJ1-6; the table names TRBD1, a call not compared with the DNA. From germline, CDR1 is SQVTM and CDR2 ANQGSEA. A total of 13 residues make up the CDR3, ends included. The CDR3 here is CSVGDGTNSPFHF.

Details on this clonotype: A read error may account for a junction end that differs from germline. The chain links TRBV7-8 to TRBJ2-2, with D perhaps matching TRBD1 (8 bases). Germline V lookup: CDR1 SGHVS, CDR2 FQNEAQ. The CDR3 has 15 residues. CDR3 coding DNA: TGTACCAGCAACCGTACAGGGGGGGGTCCCGGGGAGCTGTTTTTT. Translated, it gives CTSNRTGGGPGELFF. Full variable domain (rest looked up from reference TRBV7-8 and TRBJ2-2): GAGVSQSPRYKVAKRGQDVALRCDPISGHVSLFWYQQALGQGPEFLTYFQNEAQLDKSGLPSDRFFAERPEGSVSTLKIQRTQQEDSAVYLCTSNRTGGGPGELFFGEGSRLTVL.

To note about this clonotype: A read error may produce the germline difference seen at one junction end. V is TRBV6-5 and J is TRBJ2-7; the match to TRBD1 covers 11 bases. The germline CDR1 and CDR2 sequences are MNHEY and SVGAGI. CDR3 length: 15 residues. The CDR3 DNA is TGTGCCAGCAGTGACGGGACAGGGGGAGACTACGAGCAATACTTC. This encodes CASSDGTGGDYEQYF.

The chain carries TRBV6-6 and TRBJ2-5, with TRBD2 matching 14 bases. The germline V gene has CDR1 MNHNY and CDR2 SVGAGI (reference sequence). Trimming took 7 bases from V and 4 from J; bases not matched to a gene: 20. The CDR3 contains 20 residues. CDR3 sequence reads: CASNQWGSLTSGRAVETQYF. The DNA of the CDR3 is TGTGCCAGCAACCAATGGGGTTCACTGACTAGCGGGAGGGCAGTAGAGACCCAGTACTTC.

This clonotype has more than one count but fewer than ten. This could be a read error, since a much larger clone is one nucleotide away. The gene calls are TRBV5-1 and TRBJ2-3, with 12 positions matching TRBD2. The length of the CDR3 is 14 residues. Germline lookup yields CDR1 SGHRS and CDR2 YFSETQ. In nucleotides, the CDR3 is TGCGCCAGCAGCCGACTAGCGGGAGTAGATACGCGGTATTTT. As protein: CASSRLAGVDTRYF.

This clonotype was found a few times. The chain is built from TRBV7-2 and TRBJ1-5; D ambiguous. Germline V gene lookup returns CDR1 SGHTA and CDR2 FQGNSA. V lost 0 bases to trimming and J lost 2 bases, with 11 bases between them. The CDR3 spans 16 residues. The CDR3, as DNA: TGTGCCAGCAGCTTAGCGGGCAGGAACGGCAATCAGCCCCAGCATTTT. Its translation: CASSLAGRNGNQPQHF.

In regard to this clonotype: An end of the junction does not agree with germline; a read error may underlie this. The V gene is TRBV7-9, the J gene TRBJ2-5; D unresolved. The germline V gene has CDR1 SEHNR and CDR2 FQNEAQ (reference sequence). This CDR3 region has 11 residues. DNA for the CDR3: TGTGCCAGCAGCTTTGTTGAGACCCAACACTTC. Amino acids: CASSFVETQHF.

In its sample, this clonotype was seen a few times. At one end, the junction sequence differs from germline, possibly due to a read error. J is TRBJ2-1 and V is TRBV29-1, with 7 bases matching TRBD1. This CDR3 region has 14 residues. In germline, CDR1 is SQVTM, CDR2 ANQGSEA. CDR3 sequence: CSVRDRSAYNEQLF. In DNA, the CDR3 is TGCAGCGTTAGGGACAGAAGCGCCTACAATGAGCAGCTCTTC.

Regarding this clonotype: A junction end diverges from the germline sequence, so it may reflect a read error. The V call is TRBV11-2, the J call TRBJ2-7; a weak D match, TRBD2 (6 bases). This CDR3 has 12 amino acids. Germline lookup yields CDR1 SGHAT and CDR2 FQNNGV. CDR3 coding DNA: TGTGCCAGGAGTCCCGTGGACTACGATCAGTACTTC. Translating gives CARSPVDYDQYF.

Of note for this clonotype: One junction end does not reproduce the germline sequence, and a read error may be involved. This chain uses TRBV6-2 or TRBV6-3 with TRBJ2-2; TRBD2 might be the D (5 bases). Germline V gene lookup returns CDR1 MNHEY and CDR2 SVGEGT. CDR3 length equals 12 residues. In nucleotides, the CDR3 is TGTGCCAGCGGCTCATACACCGGGGAGCTATTTTTT. Amino acid sequence: CASGSYTGELFF.

Of note for this clonotype: A much bigger clone sits one base away, suggesting this may be a read error. The chain carries TRBV7-2 and TRBJ1-1; D unresolved. This CDR3 comprises 15 residues. The germline V gene encodes CDR1 SGHTA and CDR2 FQGNSA. As DNA, the CDR3 is TGTGCCGGCAGCTTAGCCGGCCCAATGAACACTGAAGCTTTCTTT. Translation gives CAGSLAGPMNTEAFF.

By frequency in the sample, this clonotype is medium-sized (0.01 to 0.1%). The chain carries TRBV6-1 and TRBJ2-1; 11 nucleotides agree with TRBD2. Trimming took 5 bases from V and 10 from J; bases not matched to a gene: 10. CDR3 length equals 15 residues. Germline assignment: CDR1 MNHNS and CDR2 SASEGT. The CDR3 nucleotides are TGTGCCAGCAGTACCGGGACTAGCGGCCAATGGGAGCAGTTCTTC. Translating it yields CASSTGTSGQWEQFF.

On this clonotype: At one end the junction does not follow the germline gene, possibly because of a read error. The chain carries TRBV5-1 and TRBJ1-3; D ambiguous. Germline CDR1 is SGHRS and CDR2 is YFSETQ. The CDR3 is 16 residues long. For the CDR3, the DNA is TGCGCCAGTAGCTTGGACGGGCATAACCCTGGAAACACCATATATTTT. It yields the protein CASSLDGHNPGNTIYF.

As concerns this clonotype: One end of the junction does not line up with germline, which may come from a read error. This chain links TRBV5-1 with TRBJ2-7; D is unresolved. The CDR3 is 14 residues long. Germline CDR1 and CDR2: SGHRS and YFSETQ. The CDR3 is CASSPDRAPYEQHF. In DNA, the CDR3 is TGCGCCAGCAGCCCGGATAGGGCCCCCTACGAGCAGCATTTC.

About this clonotype itself: Germline is not matched at one junction end, which may reflect a read error. J is TRBJ2-7 and V is TRBV28; 8 bases are shared with TRBD1. This CDR3 spans 15 amino acids. CDR1 is MDHEN and CDR2 is SYDVKM in the germline V gene. The chain's CDR3 is CATPPPDRVFHEQYF. As DNA, the CDR3 is TGTGCCACTCCGCCACCGGACAGGGTCTTCCACGAGCAGTATTTC.

This chain uses TRBV5-4 with TRBJ2-3; D gene uncertain. Trimming removed 6 bases from V and 5 bases from J, with 19 bases in between. CDR1 and CDR2 (germline): SGHNT, YYREEE (reference sequence). The CDR3 is made up of 15 amino acids. The CDR3 reads CASTSFVAYIDTQYF. The CDR3 DNA is TGTGCCAGCACCTCCTTCGTAGCTTACATAGATACGCAGTATTTT.